The 30 T cell receptor beta chains below come from one sample, sequenced in a study of shared clonotypes between healthy human individuals. Repertoires were generated with immunoSEQ multiplex PCR, while TCRdb's copy carries only in-frame clones and drops some. The sample includes some 2,500,000 clones, more than 85% of them seen just once. The sequencing sample was made of naive CD4+ T cells from PBMCs. Indicated subset: CD45RA+ positively selected. The receptors here all came from a man aged 18 to 29 in good health. Some clones in this sample may be carry-over from other donors' samples.

CDR3 region: CASSIRGATPEAFF. In nucleotides, the CDR3 is TGTGCCAGTAGTATTCGGGGGGCGACCCCTGAAGCTTTCTTT. V and J are TRBV19 and TRBJ1-1; tentatively, D is TRBD1 (6 bases). This CDR3 spans 14 amino acids. Looked up from germline, CDR1 is LNHDA and CDR2 is SQIVND (reference sequence). Trimming shortened V by 3 bases and J by 6 bases, and 14 bases separated the two germline ends.

The rearrangement links TRBV7-3 to TRBJ2-3; perhaps D is TRBD1 or TRBD2 (5 bases each). This CDR3 region has 15 residues. Germline V gene lookup returns CDR1 SGHTA and CDR2 FQGTGA. With 4 bases removed from V and 6 bases from J, the gap between germline ends came to 17 bases. CDR3 nucleotides: TGTGCCAGCAGCTCTAATGGGGGAACTGCCGATACGCAGTATTTT. It yields the protein CASSSNGGTADTQYF.

The rearrangement links TRBV7-3 to TRBJ2-1, with 7 bases that match TRBD1. This CDR3 region has 18 residues. Trimming at V came to 4 bases and at J to 8 bases, leaving 20 bases not matched to a gene. Germline lookup yields CDR1 SGHTA and CDR2 FQGTGA. The CDR3 reads CASSSRPPDRHSSDEQFF. The CDR3 DNA reads TGTGCCAGCAGCTCCCGGCCCCCGGACAGGCATTCGTCGGATGAGCAGTTCTTC.

The chain couples TRBV29-1 to TRBJ2-1; 13 bases are shared with TRBD2. The CDR3 length is 15 residues. Per germline, CDR1 SQVTM and CDR2 ANQGSEA. The trim removed 7 bases at V and 3 bases at J, leaving 6 bases unmatched. CDR3 sequence reads: CSAWTSGRHYNEQFF. CDR3 nucleotides: TGCAGCGCTTGGACTAGCGGGAGACACTACAATGAGCAGTTCTTC.

The CDR3 nucleotides read TGTGCCAGCAGCCAAGATGTTGCGGCAGCCCAAGGGGAGCAGTACTTC. This sequence encodes CASSQDVAAAQGEQYF. V is TRBV4-2 and J is TRBJ2-7; unclear D gene. The CDR3 extends over 16 amino acids. Germline CDR1 LGHNA, CDR2 YNFKEQ. Between the trimmed V and J ends, which lost 0 bases and 7 bases, there was a span of 19 bases.

The V and J genes are TRBV6-4 and TRBJ2-1; D ambiguous. The CDR3 has 14 amino acids. CDR1 is MRHNA, CDR2 SNTAGT, per germline. Deletions cut 3 bases from V and 10 bases from J, with 16 bases between. CDR3: CASSEAPLLGEQFF. CDR3 sequence (DNA): TGTGCCAGCAGTGAGGCCCCTTTGCTCGGGGAGCAGTTCTTC.

J is TRBJ2-3 and V is TRBV7-3; no firm D call. The CDR3 consists of 15 residues. CDR1 is SGHTA, CDR2 FQGTGA, per germline. The V end lost 5 bases, the J end lost 1 base, and 13 bases lay between the germline ends. DNA for the CDR3: TGTGCCAGCAGCAAGTCCGCGTTCCGCACAGATACGCAGTATTTT. This translates into CASSKSAFRTDTQYF.

The chain has TRBV6-1 and TRBJ2-1; a possible D gene is TRBD2 (6 bases). Germline V gene data show CDR1 as MNHNS and CDR2 as SASEGT. The CDR3 has 13 residues. V lost 6 bases and J lost 9, with 15 bases in between. The CDR3 nucleotides read TGTGCCAGCAGCCCTCGGGGGTCGCTTGAGCAGTTCTTC. Its protein product is CASSPRGSLEQFF.

The chain employs TRBV15 and TRBJ1-2; possibly TRBD1 for D (5 bases). The V end was cut by 0 bases, the J end by 8 bases, with 10 bases between. Germline CDR1 LNHNV, CDR2 YYDKDF (reference sequence). The CDR3 spans 13 residues. The CDR3 sequence is CATSRDFREGYTF. CDR3 in DNA: TGTGCCACCAGCAGAGATTTCAGGGAAGGCTACACCTTC.

This chain connects TRBV28 to TRBJ1-1, with D maybe TRBD1 (5 bases). V gave up 1 base and J gave up 1 base, with 16 bases separating them. The V gene's germline CDR1 is MDHEN and CDR2 SYDVKM. CDR3 length: 17 residues. The CDR3 coding sequence is TGTGCCAGCAGTTTATCTGGTCGGGGGAAGGGGAACACTGAAGCTTTCTTT. Its translation: CASSLSGRGKGNTEAFF.

The rearrangement uses TRBV2 and TRBJ2-7; 8 nucleotides agree with TRBD1. Trimming removed 6 bases from V and 3 bases from J; junction bases left unmatched: 4. The CDR3 sequence is 13 residues long. CDR1 and CDR2 from the germline V gene are SNHLY and FYNNEI. The CDR3 sequence is CASRWTGIYEQYF. CDR3 nucleotide sequence: TGTGCCAGCAGATGGACAGGGATCTACGAGCAGTACTTC. Using reference TRBV2 and TRBJ2-7 for the parts outside the CDR3, the full variable domain is EPEVTQTPSHQVTQMGQEVILRCVPISNHLYFYWYRQILGQKVEFLVSFYNNEISEKSEIFDDQFSVERPDGSNFTLKIRSTKLEDSAMYFCASRWTGIYEQYFGPGTRLTVT.

Worth noting for this clone: This sample also contains other DNA sequences that code for the same CDR3. The chain links TRBV5-1 to TRBJ2-3; D is uncertain. V lost 2 bases, J lost 4 bases, and 8 bases lay in between. This CDR3 spans 13 amino acids. Per the germline V gene, CDR1 is SGHRS and CDR2 is YFSETQ. For the CDR3, the DNA is TGCGCCAGCAGCTTTAGGGCTCCAGATACGCAGTATTTT. The encoded protein is CASSFRAPDTQYF.

The chain links TRBV10-3 to TRBJ1-3; possible D gene TRBD1, 6 bases. Germline V lookup: CDR1 ENHRY, CDR2 SYGVKD. The CDR3 contains 15 residues. V lost 7 bases and J lost 0, with 13 bases in between. CDR3 sequence: CAITGHLSSGNTIYF. The CDR3, as DNA: TGTGCCATCACGGGACATTTGAGCTCTGGAAACACCATATATTTT.

The chain combines TRBV5-1 with TRBJ1-2, with TRBD1 as a possible D gene (6 bases). CDR1 and CDR2 (germline): SGHRS, YFSETQ. The V end lost 2 bases, the J end lost 9 bases, and 17 bases lay between the germline ends. The CDR3 totals 14 residues. CDR3 residues: CASSLNRAQSSYTF. As DNA, the CDR3 is TGCGCCAGCAGCTTAAACAGGGCTCAGAGCAGCTACACCTTC.

This chain uses TRBV5-1 with TRBJ1-4; the match to TRBD1 covers 7 bases. V dropped 3 bases and J dropped 8; count of bases not matched to a gene: 13. This CDR3 has 16 residues. The germline V gene encodes CDR1 SGHRS and CDR2 YFSETQ. The CDR3 nucleotides are TGCGCCAGCAGCTCAACACGGACAGGACCCTTGGAAAAACTGTTTTTT. Translating it yields CASSSTRTGPLEKLFF.

This clone occurred a few times. The same CDR3 is also encoded by other DNA sequences in this sample. The genes are TRBV2 and TRBJ2-2; the D is unclear. This CDR3 is 12 amino acids long. Germline assignment: CDR1 SNHLY and CDR2 FYNNEI. Between the trimmed V and J ends, which lost 6 bases and 2 bases, there was a span of 4 bases. As DNA, the CDR3 is TGTGCCAGCAGGGAAAACACCGGGGAGCTGTTTTTT. It encodes CASRENTGELFF.

V gene TRBV25-1 combines with J gene TRBJ2-7; either TRBD1 or TRBD2 may fit D (5 bases each). CDR1 and CDR2 from the germline V gene are MGHDK and SYGVNS. Trimming stripped 8 bases from V and 2 bases from J, with 19 bases between. This CDR3 contains 15 residues. The CDR3 DNA reads as TGTGCCAGCGCAAGGCGGGCAGGGCTTACCTACGAGCAGTACTTC. It encodes CASARRAGLTYEQYF.

A single count supports this clone. J is TRBJ2-7 and V is TRBV30, with a tentative D call TRBD1 (6 bases). The germline V gene has CDR1 GTSNPN and CDR2 SVGIG (reference sequence). The ends were cut back, 4 bases at V and 7 bases at J, with 17 bases in the middle. The CDR3 has 13 amino acids. This chain's CDR3 is CAWTGAARGEQYF. CDR3 bases: TGTGCCTGGACGGGTGCAGCAAGGGGGGAGCAGTACTTC. The full variable domain, completed using reference TRBV30 and TRBJ2-7, is SQTIHQWPATLVQPVGSPLSLECTVEGTSNPNLYWYRQAAGRGLQLLFYSVGIGQISSEVPQNLSASRPQDRQFILSSKKLLLSDSGFYLCAWTGAARGEQYFGPGTRLTVT.

This chain joins TRBV4-1 and TRBJ2-5; TRBD2 matches 9 bases. Looked up from germline, CDR1 is MGHRA and CDR2 is YSYEKL. V shed 3 bases, J shed 7 bases, and the junction held 9 bases outside the gene matches. The CDR3 length is 15 residues. CDR3 sequence (DNA): TGCGCCAGCAGCCAGGCGGGAGGGCTAGTGGGGACCCAGTACTTC. This sequence encodes CASSQAGGLVGTQYF.

The chain is built from TRBV2 and TRBJ2-3, with a tentative D call TRBD2 (6 bases). This CDR3 spans 15 amino acids. The V gene's germline CDR1 is SNHLY and CDR2 FYNNEI. V was cut by 8 bases and J by 0 bases, with 15 bases left in between. The CDR3 sequence: CASLRGGTSTDTQYF. CDR3 nucleotides: TGTGCCAGCCTCCGGGGCGGGACTAGCACAGATACGCAGTATTTT.

The V call is TRBV5-1, the J call TRBJ1-1; D is perhaps TRBD1 (5 bases). Germline V lookup: CDR1 SGHRS, CDR2 YFSETQ. V was cut by 0 bases and J by 1 base, with 10 bases left in between. CDR3 size: 15 residues. In DNA form, the CDR3 reads TGCGCCAGCAGCTTGGACAGGCTCGGGAACACTGAAGCTTTCTTT. It translates to CASSLDRLGNTEAFF.

The chain is built from TRBV5-8 and TRBJ1-3; D gene unclear. Germline lookup yields CDR1 SGHTS and CDR2 YDEGEE. The CDR3 totals 13 residues. Between the trimmed V and J ends, which lost 0 bases and 10 bases, there was a span of 11 bases. CDR3 amino acids: CASSLGQDGTIYF. The CDR3 DNA follows: TGTGCCAGCAGCTTGGGGCAGGATGGGACCATATATTTT.

Comments on this clone: An end of the junction differs from the germline gene, which may be a read error. The gene calls are TRBV6-1 and TRBJ2-1; D might be TRBD2 (5 bases). Germline CDR1 is MNHNS and CDR2 is SASEGT. This CDR3 region has 14 residues. The CDR3 reads CASRSGGSSNEQFF. The DNA for the CDR3 is TGTGCCAGCAGATCTGGCGGGTCCTCCAATGAGCAGTTCTTC.

This chain connects TRBV4-1 to TRBJ1-1, with D unclear. The germline V gene has CDR1 MGHRA and CDR2 YSYEKL. Deletions cut 2 bases from V and 2 bases from J, with 12 bases between. The CDR3 consists of 15 residues. The CDR3 nucleotides are TGCGCCAGCAGCCAATCCCAAAGCGTAAACACTGAAGCTTTCTTT. This codes for CASSQSQSVNTEAFF.

The J gene is TRBJ1-4, the V gene TRBV7-9; D is uncertain. V was shortened by 1 base and J by 8 bases, with 17 bases between the two germline ends. The germline CDR1 and CDR2 sequences are SEHNR and FQNEAQ (reference sequence). The length of the CDR3 is 16 residues. The DNA of the CDR3 is TGTGCCAGCAGCTTAGAAGGTTCCCGGGGTGGCGAAAAACTGTTTTTT. Translation gives CASSLEGSRGGEKLFF.

This sequence joins TRBV5-1 and TRBJ2-2, with D possibly called TRBD1 or TRBD2 (5 bases each). Trimming took 2 bases from V and 1 from J, leaving 9 bases between them. This CDR3 is built from 15 residues. Germline V gives CDR1 SGHRS, CDR2 YFSETQ. CDR3 in DNA: TGCGCCAGCAGCTTAGGGGCGGGGAACACCGGGGAGCTGTTTTTT. Amino acids: CASSLGAGNTGELFF.

This chain connects TRBV11-1 to TRBJ2-1; D call uncertain. The CDR3 totals 13 residues. The ends were cut back, 3 bases at V and 9 bases at J, with 12 bases in the middle. CDR1 is SGHAT, CDR2 FQDESV, per germline (reference sequence). This CDR3 is CASSLIRAFEQFF. In DNA, the CDR3 is TGTGCCAGCAGCTTGATAAGAGCGTTTGAGCAGTTCTTC.

As concerns this clone: Other nucleotide sequences in the sample specify the same CDR3. CDR3: CAWGTGGNQPQHF. CDR3 nucleotides: TGTGCCTGGGGAACCGGGGGAAATCAGCCCCAGCATTTT. The gene calls are TRBV30 and TRBJ1-5; the D gene is possibly TRBD1 (5 bases). V shed 5 bases and J shed 4 bases, with 12 bases lying between them. CDR3 size: 13 residues. Looked up from germline, CDR1 is GTSNPN and CDR2 is SVGIG (reference sequence).

About this clone: This same CDR3 is encoded by further DNA sequences in the sample. The genes are TRBV5-1 and TRBJ2-2, with 9 bases that match TRBD1. Germline loops: CDR1 SGHRS, CDR2 YFSETQ. Germline trimming cut 2 bases from V and 1 base from J; bases unmatched to any gene: 3. The length of the CDR3 is 16 residues. CDR3 protein: CASSLLTGGNTGELFF. The CDR3 nucleotides read TGCGCCAGCAGCTTATTGACAGGGGGGAACACCGGGGAGCTGTTTTTT.

V usage is TRBV28 and J usage is TRBJ1-6; D is possibly TRBD1 (5 bases). Germline-derived CDR1 and CDR2 are MDHEN and SYDVKM. V lost 2 bases to trimming and J lost 12 bases, with 14 bases between them. The CDR3 extends over 14 amino acids. CDR3 protein: CASSLTALQEPLHF. CDR3 DNA: TGTGCCAGCAGTTTAACCGCCCTACAGGAACCCCTCCACTTT.